The 27 T cell receptor beta chains presented below share a single source sample, sequenced in a study of human T cells and chemical hapten exposure. TCRdb re-called the RACE reads with MiXCR, one entry per CDR3 protein. Of about 60,000 distinct CDR3 sequences listed, roughly a tenth are singletons. Time point: patch test 1, 2 weeks after DPC sensitization. Treatment specified: therapeutic diphenylcyclopropenone sensitization with weekly scalp DPC. The sequencing here drew on whole blood, taken in connection with sensitization to the hapten diphenylcyclopropenone (DPC). These receptors were taken from a woman aged 40-49 years with alopecia areata. Some clones in this sample may be carry-over from other donors' samples.

This clonotype was seen many times. The chain couples TRBV20-1 to TRBJ1-4; no firm D call. Germline values: CDR1 DFQATT, CDR2 SNEGSKA (reference sequence). Deletions cut 3 bases from V and 5 bases from J, with 13 bases between. This CDR3 has 14 residues. Written as DNA, the CDR3 is TGCAGTGCTAGGGTACAATACGAAAATGAAAAACTGTTTTTT. Its protein is CSARVQYENEKLFF.

This clonotype was recorded at least ten times. This chain connects TRBV7-9 to TRBJ2-7; D is perhaps TRBD1 (6 bases). CDR1 SEHNR and CDR2 FQNEAQ come from the germline V gene (reference sequence). V lost 10 bases to trimming and J lost 0 bases, with 13 bases between them. This CDR3 region has 13 residues. The CDR3 region is CATQGRSSYEQYF. CDR3 in DNA: TGTGCCACCCAGGGGCGAAGCTCCTACGAGCAGTACTTC. Using reference TRBV7-9 and TRBJ2-7 for the parts outside the CDR3, the full variable domain is DTGVSQNPRHKITKRGQNVTFRCDPISEHNRLYWYRQTLGQGPEFLTYFQNEAQLEKSRLLSDRFSAERPKGSFSTLEIQRTEQGDSAMYLCATQGRSSYEQYFGPGTRLTVT.

The chain employs TRBV3-1 and TRBJ1-6; D not certain. The CDR3 is 13 residues long. The germline V gene encodes CDR1 LGHDT and CDR2 YNNKEL (reference sequence). The V gene lost 2 bases and the J gene lost 7 bases, with 6 bases spanning the gap. CDR3 nucleotides: TGTGCCAGCAGCCAAAAGCTGAATTCACCCCTCCACTTT. Protein product: CASSQKLNSPLHF.

Many counts were recorded for this clonotype. The genes are TRBV3-1 and TRBJ2-4; D ambiguous. CDR1 LGHDT and CDR2 YNNKEL come from the germline V gene (reference sequence). The V end lost 0 bases, the J end lost 8 bases, and 8 bases lay between the germline ends. CDR3 size: 13 residues. CDR3 sequence: CASSQELLDIQYF. In DNA form, the CDR3 reads TGTGCCAGCAGCCAAGAACTTCTAGACATTCAGTACTTC.

This chain joins TRBV29-1 and TRBJ2-3; D gene ambiguous. CDR3 length: 14 amino acids. CDR1 and CDR2 from the germline V gene are SQVTM and ANQGSEA. Trimming stripped 4 bases from V and 3 bases from J, with 14 bases between. The CDR3 bases are TGCAGCGTTGCGGCGTCGGGCCTTACAGATACGCAGTATTTT. Amino acid sequence: CSVAASGLTDTQYF.

This clonotype was detected many times. V is TRBV6-6 and J is TRBJ2-2, with 8 bases matching TRBD1. CDR3 length equals 16 residues. The V and J ends lost 6 bases and 0 bases, in that order; junction bases with no gene match: 6. Germline-derived CDR1 and CDR2 are MNHNY and SVGAGI (reference sequence). CDR3 protein: CASRIGQGSNTGELFF. The CDR3 coding sequence is TGTGCCAGCAGGATAGGACAGGGCTCGAACACCGGGGAGCTGTTTTTT.

This clonotype counts as medium-sized (0.01 to 0.1%). The V and J genes are TRBV13 and TRBJ2-1; 7 bases agree with TRBD2. V shed 2 bases, J shed 7 bases, and the junction held 5 bases outside the gene matches. CDR3 length equals 14 residues. Germline CDR1 is PRHDT and CDR2 is FYEKMQ (reference sequence). The CDR3 region has the DNA TGTGCCAGCAGCTTATTTACCGGGAGGAATGAGCAGTTCTTC. Amino acid sequence: CASSLFTGRNEQFF.

This clonotype was seen many times. The J gene is TRBJ2-2, the V gene TRBV5-1; D tentatively fits TRBD1 or TRBD2 (5 bases each). The CDR3 contains 15 residues. V was shortened by 3 bases and J by 9 bases, with 18 bases between the two germline ends. Germline CDR1 reads SGHRS; CDR2 reads YFSETQ. As DNA, the CDR3 is TGCGCCAGCAGCTGGGGGACCCAATTCGCTCGGGAGCTGTTTTTT. It encodes CASSWGTQFARELFF.

J is TRBJ2-1 and V is TRBV7-3; D remains ambiguous. Germline V gene sequence: CDR1 SGHTA, CDR2 FQGTGA. This CDR3 comprises 15 residues. V shed 5 bases and J shed 0 bases, with 11 bases lying between them. CDR3: CASSPAPSSYNEQFF. The CDR3 coding sequence is TGTGCCAGCAGCCCAGCCCCGAGCTCCTACAATGAGCAGTTCTTC.

This clonotype was seen a handful of times. This could be a read error, since a much larger clone is one nucleotide away. Given the absence of the conserved phenylalanine or tryptophan at the CDR3 end, a read error is likely. The chain is built from TRBV24-1 and TRBJ2-5; D may be TRBD1 or TRBD2 (5 bases each). Germline lookup yields CDR1 KGHDR and CDR2 SFDVKD. This CDR3 has 14 amino acids. V was shortened by 9 bases and J by 1 base, with 14 bases between the two germline ends. The CDR3 coding sequence is TGTGCCACCTCCAGCTCCGGGACCCAAGAGACCCAGTACATC. Translation: CATSSSGTQETQYI.

This clonotype was recorded many times. V usage is TRBV7-9 and J usage is TRBJ2-1; TRBD1 matches 7 bases. With V trimmed by 5 bases and J by 7 bases, 8 bases remained unmatched. Germline V gives CDR1 SEHNR, CDR2 FQNEAQ (reference sequence). The CDR3 is made up of 14 amino acids. This chain's CDR3 is CASSVSPRGNEQFF. The CDR3 DNA is TGTGCCAGCAGCGTCTCACCCAGGGGGAATGAGCAGTTCTTC.

This clonotype was seen a handful of times. The genes are TRBV15 and TRBJ1-2; D call uncertain. The length of the CDR3 is 16 residues. V shed 0 bases and J shed 0 bases, with 11 bases lying between them. Germline V gene data show CDR1 as LNHNV and CDR2 as YYDKDF (reference sequence). The CDR3 DNA reads TGTGCCACCAGCAGAGATTCGGAGTTAGCTAACTATGGCTACACCTTC. Translation: CATSRDSELANYGYTF.

This clonotype was recorded at least ten times. V is TRBV5-6 and J is TRBJ2-7; D is unclear. The V gene lost 4 bases and the J gene lost 2 bases, with 7 bases spanning the gap. Per the germline V gene, CDR1 is SGHDT and CDR2 is YYEEEE. This CDR3 is 12 amino acids long. The CDR3 protein is CASSLSTYEQYF. As DNA, the CDR3 is TGTGCCAGCAGCCTATCAACCTACGAGCAGTACTTC.

This clonotype was found a few times. The chain couples TRBV4-1 to TRBJ1-2; the match to TRBD1 covers 7 bases. The V gene end was trimmed by 1 base and the J gene end by 5 bases; junction bases not matched to a gene: 10. This CDR3 has 16 residues. From germline, CDR1 is MGHRA and CDR2 YSYEKL. The CDR3 spells CASSQAILGQAYGYTF. In DNA form, the CDR3 reads TGCGCCAGCAGCCAAGCGATCCTAGGACAGGCTTATGGCTACACCTTC.

Ten or more counts support this clonotype. This chain uses TRBV6-2 or TRBV6-3 with TRBJ1-1; D gene ambiguous. This CDR3 comprises 14 residues. The V gene lost 2 bases and the J gene lost 0 bases, with 7 bases spanning the gap. In germline, CDR1 is MNHEY, CDR2 SVGEGT. The CDR3 nucleotides are TGTGCCAGCAGTTACGTTACAGTGAACACTGAAGCTTTCTTT. Translation gives CASSYVTVNTEAFF.

This clonotype was seen ten or more times. This chain uses TRBV21-1 with TRBJ1-5. TRBV21-1 is a pseudogene segment. This CDR3 contains 16 residues. The CDR3, as DNA: TGTGCCAGCAGCGTCCTCAGACCACGACGCAATCAGCCCCAGCATTTT. Amino acids: CASSVLRPRRNQPQHF.

This clonotype has just a few counts. The chain employs TRBV12-3 or TRBV12-4 and TRBJ2-3, with 12 positions matching TRBD2. The CDR3 is made up of 16 amino acids. The trim removed 5 bases at V and 2 bases at J, leaving 5 bases unmatched. The DNA for the CDR3 is TGTGCCAGCAGTCTCCGACTAGCGGGGGCCACAGATACGCAGTATTTT. The encoded protein is CASSLRLAGATDTQYF.

This clonotype has at least ten counts. This chain links TRBV25-1 with TRBJ2-1; D might be TRBD1 (6 bases). V lost 5 bases and J lost 9, with 20 bases in between. The CDR3 covers 15 residues. The germline gives CDR1 MGHDK, CDR2 SYGVNS. The CDR3 bases are TGTGCCAGCAGTATAGCAGGGGCCGCTTGGGGTGAGCAGTTCTTC. This sequence encodes CASSIAGAAWGEQFF.

The V call is TRBV7-2, the J call TRBJ1-2, with 9 nucleotides matching TRBD1. Trimming took 8 bases from V and 4 from J; bases not matched to a gene: 11. Germline V CDR1 and CDR2: SGHTA, FQGNSA. The CDR3 length is 15 residues. The CDR3 here is CASSPTGGIPYGYTF. In DNA, the CDR3 is TGTGCCAGCTCCCCCACAGGGGGCATACCCTATGGCTACACCTTC.

There are a few counts of this clonotype. The CDR3 nucleotides are TGCGCCAGCAGCCAGGTAGCGGGGTCTAGCACAGATACGCAGTATTTT. Protein product: CASSQVAGSSTDTQYF. This chain uses TRBV4-1 with TRBJ2-3; TRBD2 matches at 8 bases. The CDR3 has 16 amino acids. Germline lookup yields CDR1 MGHRA and CDR2 YSYEKL. The junction had 5 bases not matched to a gene; V was cut back by 3 bases and J by 0 bases.

This clonotype was seen only a few times. The rearrangement uses TRBV30 and TRBJ2-1, with D possibly matching TRBD2 (7 bases). V shed 4 bases and J shed 8 bases, with 12 bases lying between them. Germline V lookup: CDR1 GTSNPN, CDR2 SVGIG (reference sequence). The CDR3 consists of 12 residues. The CDR3: CAWKEGGDEQFF. The CDR3 DNA sequence: TGTGCCTGGAAGGAAGGGGGGGATGAGCAGTTCTTC.

This chain uses TRBV7-9 with TRBJ2-3; 7 nucleotides match TRBD2. Trimming took 11 bases from V and 1 from J; bases not matched to a gene: 3. The CDR3 contains 12 residues. Germline CDR1 is SEHNR and CDR2 is FQNEAQ (reference sequence). The CDR3 spells CARAGGTDTQYF. The CDR3, as DNA: TGTGCCCGGGCGGGGGGCACAGATACGCAGTATTTT.

This clonotype appeared a few times. This rearrangement joins TRBV5-1 to TRBJ1-4; D is undetermined. V was trimmed by 4 bases and J by 0 bases, leaving 10 bases between them. Germline CDR1 reads SGHRS; CDR2 reads YFSETQ. The CDR3 runs to 15 residues. CDR3 DNA sequence: TGCGCCAGCAGCACTCGGGGTGCAACTAATGAAAAACTGTTTTTT. It encodes CASSTRGATNEKLFF.

This chain uses TRBV4-1 with TRBJ2-1, with TRBD2 matching 13 bases. V dropped 0 bases and J dropped 6; count of bases not matched to a gene: 17. Per germline, CDR1 MGHRA and CDR2 YSYEKL. This CDR3 spans 21 amino acids. CDR3 DNA sequence: TGCGCCAGCAGCCAAGATTGGTCCCCCCTTGGGACTAGCGGGGTTTTCAATGAGCAGTTCTTC. Amino acid sequence: CASSQDWSPLGTSGVFNEQFF.

In this sample, this clonotype turned up many times. The V call is TRBV14, the J call TRBJ2-3; 8 bases map to TRBD1. Per germline, CDR1 SGHDN and CDR2 FVKESK. The CDR3 length is 15 residues. The V gene end was trimmed by 1 base and the J gene end by 6 bases; junction bases not matched to a gene: 6. CDR3 sequence reads: CASSQAGGHADTQYF. The CDR3 nucleotides are TGTGCCAGCAGCCAAGCAGGGGGCCATGCGGATACGCAGTATTTT. Full variable domain (missing parts from reference TRBV14 and TRBJ2-3): EAGVTQFPSHSVIEKGQTVTLRCDPISGHDNLYWYRRVMGKEIKFLLHFVKESKQDESGMPNNRFLAERTGGTYSTLKVQPAELEDSGVYFCASSQAGGHADTQYFGPGTRLTVL.

A few counts support this clonotype. The chain joins TRBV6-2 or TRBV6-3 to TRBJ2-7, with TRBD2 matching 7 bases. Trimming cost V 7 bases and J 2 bases; bases outside gene matches: 17. Germline loops: CDR1 MNHEY, CDR2 SVGEGT. CDR3 length equals 17 residues. CDR3 residues: CASKPHFARGEPYEQYF. The CDR3 coding sequence is TGTGCCAGCAAGCCCCATTTTGCTCGGGGGGAGCCCTACGAGCAGTACTTC.

Ten or more counts support this clonotype. V usage is TRBV11-2 and J usage is TRBJ2-5; D unclear. The CDR3 extends over 15 amino acids. Trimming removed 2 bases from V and 1 base from J, with 11 bases in between. The germline V gene encodes CDR1 SGHAT and CDR2 FQNNGV. CDR3 coding DNA: TGTGCCAGCAGCTTAACCGCCGGCCTCCAAGAGACCCAGTACTTC. Translated: CASSLTAGLQETQYF.